Below are 20 T cell receptor beta chains sequenced from a single sample in a study of cytomegalovirus exposure and HLA in healthy donors. PCR employed 60 Vbeta and 13 Jbeta primers. Using immunoSEQ multiplex PCR, the repertoire was profiled, and TCRdb retains in-frame clones only, with some absent. Here the sample spans approximately 110,000 clones, under 85% being singletons. Sequencing used PBMCs. The receptor set was obtained from a woman in her fifties or sixties in good health and CMV-seropositive.

This chain connects TRBV5-6 to TRBJ2-7, with TRBD1 identical over 8 bases. Germline CDR1 reads SGHDT; CDR2 reads YYEEEE. The CDR3 totals 17 residues. V was pared by 1 base and J by 4 bases, with 13 bases of the junction left unmatched. The CDR3 DNA follows: TGTGCCAGCAGCTTGCCCCTGACCGGGACAGGTCCGTACGAGCAGTACTTC. Translation gives CASSLPLTGTGPYEQYF. The variable domain in full, completed from reference TRBV5-6 and TRBJ2-7, reads DAGVTQSPTHLIKTRGQQVTLRCSPKSGHDTVSWYQQALGQGPQFIFQYYEEEERQRGNFPDRFSGHQFPNYSSELNVNALLLGDSALYLCASSLPLTGTGPYEQYFGPGTRLTVT.

This clone came up a few times. V usage is TRBV6-4 and J usage is TRBJ2-2, with 10 bases fitting TRBD1. The length of the CDR3 is 17 residues. With V trimmed by 3 bases and J by 6 bases, 10 bases remained unmatched. CDR1 and CDR2 from the germline V gene are MRHNA and SNTAGT. This CDR3 is CASSELPGTGVAGELFF. For the CDR3, the DNA is TGTGCCAGCAGTGAGCTCCCCGGGACAGGGGTAGCCGGGGAGCTGTTTTTT.

As for this clone: The same CDR3 is also encoded by other DNA sequences in this sample. The chain joins TRBV6-5 to TRBJ1-2; possible D gene TRBD1, 5 bases. The CDR3 is 13 amino acids. Germline V gives CDR1 MNHEY, CDR2 SVGAGI. V shed 2 bases and J shed 4 bases, with 8 bases lying between them. The CDR3 DNA is TGTGCCAGCAGTTACCAGGGTTCCTATGGCTACACCTTC. It translates to CASSYQGSYGYTF.

The chain recombines TRBV6-4 with TRBJ2-1; 7 bases match TRBD2. Looked up from germline, CDR1 is MRHNA and CDR2 is SNTAGT. CDR3 size: 15 residues. V was clipped by 4 bases and J by 9 bases; unmatched bases: 12. The CDR3 bases are TGTGCCAGCAGTGTAAATAGCGGGCCAGAGGGTGAGCAGTTCTTC. This sequence encodes CASSVNSGPEGEQFF.

The gene calls are TRBV2 and TRBJ2-5; the match to TRBD2 covers 9 bases. V shed 6 bases, J shed 5 bases, and the junction held 13 bases outside the gene matches. Germline V gene lookup returns CDR1 SNHLY and CDR2 FYNNEI. There are 16 residues in the CDR3. The CDR3 DNA is TGTGCCAGCAGCTTCAACCGCGGGGGGGCAATCGAGACCCAGTACTTC. This sequence encodes CASSFNRGGAIETQYF.

V gene TRBV7-9 combines with J gene TRBJ2-2, with 7 bases identical to TRBD1. CDR1 is SEHNR, CDR2 FQNEAQ, per germline (reference sequence). Trimming at V came to 4 bases and at J to 0 bases, leaving 8 bases not matched to a gene. This CDR3 has 17 residues. The CDR3 sequence: CASSSRTGTANTGELFF. DNA of the CDR3: TGTGCCAGCAGCTCCCGAACCGGGACAGCGAACACCGGGGAGCTGTTTTTT.

The gene calls are TRBV4-1 and TRBJ1-5; a weak D match, TRBD1 (6 bases). V shed 0 bases and J shed 6 bases, with 21 bases lying between them. The germline gives CDR1 MGHRA, CDR2 YSYEKL. CDR3 length: 18 amino acids. The CDR3 sequence: CASSQDFEYRVYPQPQHF. The CDR3 DNA follows: TGCGCCAGCAGCCAAGATTTTGAGTACAGGGTGTACCCTCAGCCCCAGCATTTT.

The chain links TRBV7-2 to TRBJ2-7, with D possibly being TRBD1 (5 bases). CDR3 length equals 15 residues. The V and J ends lost 2 bases and 3 bases respectively, with 14 bases between them. The germline CDR1 and CDR2 sequences are SGHTA and FQGNSA. CDR3 nucleotides: TGTGCCAGCAGCTTACTAATGGGGCAGTACTACGAGCAGTACTTC. Amino acids: CASSLLMGQYYEQYF.

The chain links TRBV9 to TRBJ1-1; the D gene is possibly TRBD1 (5 bases). The V end was cut by 4 bases, the J end by 4 bases, with 14 bases between. The CDR3 contains 14 residues. CDR1 is SGDLS, CDR2 YYNGEE, per germline. The CDR3 loop reads CASSPQGGFTEAFF. The CDR3 DNA reads TGTGCCAGCAGCCCCCAGGGAGGTTTCACTGAAGCTTTCTTT.

This clone has a single count. V and J are TRBV15 and TRBJ2-2; weak D call: TRBD1 (5 bases). The germline V gene encodes CDR1 LNHNV and CDR2 YYDKDF (reference sequence). The CDR3 runs to 16 residues. V lost 0 bases and J 0 bases, leaving 8 bases between the germline ends. The CDR3: CATSRDQGTNTGELFF. Here the CDR3 DNA reads TGTGCCACCAGCAGAGATCAGGGAACGAACACCGGGGAGCTGTTTTTT.

This chain uses TRBV5-5 with TRBJ1-1, with TRBD1 matching over 7 bases. In germline, CDR1 is SGHKS, CDR2 YYEKEE (reference sequence). The V and J ends lost 0 bases and 1 base, in that order; junction bases with no gene match: 3. There are 15 residues in the CDR3. This chain's CDR3 is CASSLARQGNTEAFF. The CDR3 DNA follows: TGTGCCAGCAGCTTGGCACGACAGGGGAACACTGAAGCTTTCTTT.

This clone was seen a few times. This sequence joins TRBV6-1 and TRBJ1-1; D is unclear. Germline values: CDR1 MNHNS, CDR2 SASEGT. Deletions cut 6 bases from V and 6 bases from J, with 14 bases between. The length of the CDR3 is 13 residues. CDR3 coding DNA: TGTGCCAGCAGAGAAACAGTGGAAGCTGAAGCTTTCTTT. Amino acids: CASRETVEAEAFF.

The chain employs TRBV19 and TRBJ1-4; maybe TRBD1 (5 bases). The CDR3 consists of 15 residues. The germline V gene has CDR1 LNHDA and CDR2 SQIVND (reference sequence). The ends were cut back, 3 bases at V and 4 bases at J, with 12 bases in the middle. This CDR3 is CASSMGGGFNEKLFF. CDR3 nucleotides: TGTGCCAGTAGTATGGGCGGGGGATTTAATGAAAAACTGTTTTTT. The variable domain in full, with the rest retrieved from reference TRBV19 and TRBJ1-4, is DGGITQSPKYLFRKEGQNVTLSCEQNLNHDAMYWYRQDPGQGLRLIYYSQIVNDFQKGDIAEGYSVSREKKESFPLTVTSAQKNPTAFYLCASSMGGGFNEKLFFGSGTQLSVL.

The chain carries TRBV10-2 and TRBJ1-2; D remains unclear. The V gene's germline CDR1 is WSHSY and CDR2 SAAADI. The CDR3 runs 14 residues. V shed 3 bases and J shed 3 bases, with 11 bases lying between them. CDR3 bases: TGCGCCAGCAGTGATGGAGGAGTTGACTATGGCTACACCTTC. This gives the protein CASSDGGVDYGYTF.

The chain combines TRBV5-4 with TRBJ1-2; the D gene is possibly TRBD1 (6 bases). The CDR3 contains 14 residues. With 4 bases removed from V and 4 bases from J, the gap between germline ends came to 14 bases. Germline V gives CDR1 SGHNT, CDR2 YYREEE (reference sequence). The CDR3 protein is CASSPGQGPYGYTF. CDR3 bases: TGTGCCAGCAGCCCGGGACAAGGCCCCTATGGCTACACCTTC.

This clone was seen only a few times. The chain carries TRBV5-1 and TRBJ2-5, with D possibly matching TRBD2 (6 bases). CDR3 length: 19 residues. Germline V gene sequence: CDR1 SGHRS, CDR2 YFSETQ. The V gene lost 0 bases and the J gene lost 1 base, with 22 bases spanning the gap. The chain's CDR3 is CASSLVVTGGSLFQETQYF. CDR3 bases: TGCGCCAGCAGCTTGGTCGTAACTGGAGGGTCCCTATTCCAAGAGACCCAGTACTTC. The whole variable domain, remainder taken from reference TRBV5-1 and TRBJ2-5, is KAGVTQTPRYLIKTRGQQVTLSCSPISGHRSVSWYQQTPGQGLQFLFEYFSETQRNKGNFPGRFSGRQFSNSRSEMNVSTLELGDSALYLCASSLVVTGGSLFQETQYFGPGTRLLVL.

The rearrangement links TRBV5-1 to TRBJ1-5; 11 bases agree with TRBD1. The CDR3 consists of 14 residues. Per the germline V gene, CDR1 is SGHRS and CDR2 is YFSETQ. The V and J ends lost 4 bases and 7 bases, in that order; junction bases with no gene match: 4. The CDR3 reads CASSPGQGAQPQHF. For the CDR3, the DNA is TGCGCCAGCAGCCCAGGACAGGGGGCACAGCCCCAGCATTTT.

The genes are TRBV7-8 and TRBJ2-5, with D possibly matching TRBD2 (7 bases). Trimming removed 1 base at V and 4 bases at J, with 13 bases between. The CDR3 contains 15 residues. Germline V gene data show CDR1 as SGHVS and CDR2 as FQNEAQ. The CDR3 loop reads CASSLGGGLRETQYF. DNA for the CDR3: TGTGCCAGCAGCTTAGGGGGGGGCCTTCGAGAGACCCAGTACTTC.

About this clone: Compared with germline, one end of the junction differs, possibly owing to a read error. The chain carries TRBV7-9 and TRBJ2-5; 9 bases line up with TRBD2. This CDR3 is built from 16 residues. The germline V gene encodes CDR1 SEHNR and CDR2 FQNEAQ (reference sequence). This chain's CDR3 is CSSSPHETSGQETQYF. The CDR3 DNA sequence: TGTTCCAGCAGCCCCCATGAGACTAGCGGCCAAGAGACCCAGTACTTC. The full variable domain, in which reference TRBV7-9 and TRBJ2-5 provide the parts outside the CDR3, is DTGVSQNPRHKITKRGQNVTFRCDPISEHNRLYWYRQTLGQGPEFLTYFQNEAQLEKSRLLSDRFSAERPKGSFSTLEIQRTEQGDSAMYLCSSSPHETSGQETQYFGPGTRLLVL.

The chain has TRBV9 and TRBJ1-1; D is undetermined. The CDR3 length is 16 residues. Trimming took off 0 bases at V and 1 base at J, with 13 bases between the two ends. Germline CDR1 is SGDLS and CDR2 is YYNGEE. The CDR3 region has the DNA TGTGCCAGCAGCGTAGGCACGAGCCTTGGGAACACTGAAGCTTTCTTT. This translates into CASSVGTSLGNTEAFF.